This record covers a single T cell receptor beta chain. It has no known antigen specificity. No qualities accompany the bases; no much larger clone lies one base away. The germline V gene (reference sequence) gives CDR1 as SGHAT and CDR2 as FQDESV. From cysteine to phenylalanine, the CDR3 is 14 amino acids long. CDR3 DNA only is kept here, 42 bases in frame from base 1. Trimming takes 5 bases from V and 1 base from J, and the germline ends sit 10 bases apart. TCRbeta CDR3 regions were amplified from genomic DNA by means of the immunoSEQ Assay, a bias-controlled multiplex PCR. The original pipeline was this. Nucleated cell counts per sample were estimated from amplification of reference gene primers within the assay. To quantify the absolute abundance of each unique TCRbeta CDR3 rearrangement, sequence reads were collapsed and filtered. For each sample, productive Simpson clonality was calculated by taking the square root of Simpson's diversity index across productive rearrangements. TCRdb stores this immuneACCESS table with in-frame sequences only. Part of the clones is absent; in the studies checked, under half of the shortfall reflects unresolved V genes, and no reason is known for the rest. The V and J calls and clone size come from that table; D and trimming were worked out from the DNA. In all, the sample holds around 29,000 clones, and roughly 87% of those were seen once. The top ten clones comprise roughly 18% of the sample.

The entry originates in a study of blood T cell repertoires in COVID-19 (dated by TCRdb to the early 2020s). Regarding the research as a whole: Samples covering the acute and convalescent phases of COVID-19 were provided by collaborators in the United States, Italy and Spain. The material from the prospective study consisted of cDNA or gDNA derived from T cells, B-cell-depleted T cells, or PBMCs. Deeply sampled blood TCRbeta repertoires from subjects exposed to, actively infected with, or recovered from COVID-19 were included in the dataset. The repertoires were released in a freely available public database intended as a resource for research on the immune response to SARS-CoV-2. Samples came from the ongoing ImmuneRACE study (first 160 participants) plus 1,254 subjects from 6 global collaborators. A de-identified subject ID, COVID-19 status, age in years and sex were almost always included in the sample metadata. Where available, HLA class I and class II types were obtained from metadata supplied by the sample provider rather than from assay-based typing. Here is what the overall study found, with its caveats: Clinical and demographic metadata were provided uncurated, with the amount varying by source and participant.

Collaborating institutions collected whole blood in K2EDTA tubes following their own protocols. Collaborator samples were shipped for TCRbeta analysis as frozen whole blood, isolated PBMCs, or DNA extracted from either sample type. This TCR was sampled from a woman aged 55-70 years with active COVID-19. The chain links TRBV11-1 with TRBJ2-3; TRBD2 is a possible D gene, resting on 5 matching bases. Sequencing input: peripheral blood. CDR3 reads: CASSLDFGTDTQYF. The DNA is as follows: TGTGCCAGCAGCCTGGACTTCGGCACAGATACGCAGTATTTT.